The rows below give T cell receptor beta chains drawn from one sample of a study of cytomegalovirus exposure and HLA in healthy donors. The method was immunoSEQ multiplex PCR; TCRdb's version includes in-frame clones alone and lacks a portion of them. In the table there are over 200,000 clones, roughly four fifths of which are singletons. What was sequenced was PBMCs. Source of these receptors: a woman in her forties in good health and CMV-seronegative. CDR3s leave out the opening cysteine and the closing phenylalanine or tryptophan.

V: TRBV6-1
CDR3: ASSEEDLGGTDTQY

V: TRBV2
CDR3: ASNQDRFNQPQH

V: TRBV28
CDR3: ASSLGTGESQPQH

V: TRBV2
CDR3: ASSGDWSSYEQY

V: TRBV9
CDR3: ASSALAGGITDTQY

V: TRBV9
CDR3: ASNLWGSGTDTQY

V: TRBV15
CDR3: ATTLLANTGELF

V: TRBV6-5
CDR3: ASSKVAGGTQPQH

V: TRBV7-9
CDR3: ASSPGQGIDYEQY

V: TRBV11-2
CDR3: ASSSRFLGQNSNQPQH

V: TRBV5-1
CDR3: ASSMDSISTTEAF

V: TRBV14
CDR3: ASSQDPRAYEQY

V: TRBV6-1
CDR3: ASSPGTLSNQPQH

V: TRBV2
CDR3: ASIGTGGADGYT

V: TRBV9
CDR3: ASSVGWDRVYNEQF

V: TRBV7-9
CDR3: ASIPGQVQETQY

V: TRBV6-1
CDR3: AGGATGGDSPLH

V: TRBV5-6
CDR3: ASSLDRAGTQY

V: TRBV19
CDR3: ASSKTANSYEQY

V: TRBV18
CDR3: ASSLRDRSRDTQY

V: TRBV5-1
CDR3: ASSLAPGDQPQH

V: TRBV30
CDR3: AWTSGGETQY

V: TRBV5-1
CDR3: ASSPTGFNGELF

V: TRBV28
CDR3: ATSRTGMSGANVLT

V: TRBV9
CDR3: ASSVVQGYPGELF

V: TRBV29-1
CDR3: SIHALEADTQY

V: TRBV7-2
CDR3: ASSWGQGGYEQY

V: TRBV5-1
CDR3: ASSTGTGGEKLF

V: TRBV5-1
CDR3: ASSPLDILNTEAF

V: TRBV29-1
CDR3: SVLQPGTDQETQY

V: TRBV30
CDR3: AWSVQGATNEKLF

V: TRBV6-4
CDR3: ASSDSRVSVPEQY

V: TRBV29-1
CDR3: SVVREWSSYNEQF

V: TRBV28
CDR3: ASSFETGQGGGYT

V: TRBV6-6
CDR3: ASSYGTDSLEAF

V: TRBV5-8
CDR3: ASSLLEGLTQY

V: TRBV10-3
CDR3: AISESVAAYEQY

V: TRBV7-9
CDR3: ASSLTDSNQPQH

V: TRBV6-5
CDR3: ASSVLGNTEAF

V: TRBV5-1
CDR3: ASSEDPTANEKLF

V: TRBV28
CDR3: ASRGQVASTDTQY

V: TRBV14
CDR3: ASSQISTGGLTGELF

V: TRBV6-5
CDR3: ASSTGGPTYEQY

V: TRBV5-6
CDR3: ASSLPGLAGPGSTDTQY

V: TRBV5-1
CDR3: ASSFGDRGFGEAF

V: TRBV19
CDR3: ASSWAGTEQY

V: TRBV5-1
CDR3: ASSLDIGNTIY

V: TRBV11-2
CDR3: ASSPGVGKVSPLH

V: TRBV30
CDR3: AWSGTNYGYT

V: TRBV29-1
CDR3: SVIYSTHEQF

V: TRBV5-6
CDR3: ASSLAGGYSNQPQH

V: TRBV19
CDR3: ASSLGPGNSPLH

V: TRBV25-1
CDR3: ASEGTGDSPLH

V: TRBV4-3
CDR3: ASSQEAASLPYEQY

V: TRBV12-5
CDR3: ASGLEGLGQFSYEQY

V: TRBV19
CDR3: ASRRQDSLYGYT

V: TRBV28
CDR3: ASSFPRRRGYT

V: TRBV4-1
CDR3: ASSQDGQGNQPQH